The 14 T cell receptor beta chains below were found in one sample sequenced in a study of blood T cell repertoires in COVID-19. Repertoires were generated with immunoSEQ multiplex PCR, while TCRdb's copy carries only in-frame clones and drops some. Here the sample spans about 430,000 clones, around nine tenths being singletons. Sequenced sample: PBMCs or T cells enriched from blood (not recorded which). Receptors originate from a woman younger than 35 who had been exposed to COVID-19.

The genes are TRBV7-2 and TRBJ1-3, with a weak D call TRBD1 (6 bases). V was shortened by 5 bases and J by 4 bases, with 12 bases between the two germline ends. CDR3 length: 14 residues. Germline CDR1 and CDR2: SGHTA and FQGNSA. Here the CDR3 reads CASSLGGGGNTIYF. Written as DNA, the CDR3 is TGTGCCAGCAGCCTAGGGGGGGGAGGAAACACCATATATTTT.

This chain uses TRBV7-9 with TRBJ2-7, with D unresolved. Germline CDR1 reads SEHNR; CDR2 reads FQNEAQ (reference sequence). The V end was cut by 2 bases, the J end by 5 bases, with 7 bases between. The CDR3 consists of 12 residues. DNA for the CDR3: TGTGCCAGCAGCTTAAACTCGGACGAGCAGTACTTC. Residues: CASSLNSDEQYF.

This chain joins TRBV6-5 and TRBJ1-2; D remains ambiguous. From germline, CDR1 is MNHEY and CDR2 SVGAGI. The CDR3 contains 14 residues. V lost 0 bases and J 4 bases, leaving 9 bases between the germline ends. CDR3 DNA: TGTGCCAGCAGTTACTCCCCTTCTCCCTATGGCTACACCTTC. Translating it yields CASSYSPSPYGYTF.

This clone was recorded only once. V usage is TRBV15 and J usage is TRBJ1-2; 7 bases fit TRBD1. There are 16 residues in the CDR3. Germline CDR1 and CDR2: LNHNV and YYDKDF (reference sequence). V lost 0 bases to trimming and J lost 4 bases; unmatched junction nucleotides: 8. The CDR3 sequence: CATSRDLGGAGYGYTF. Here the CDR3 DNA reads TGTGCCACCAGCAGAGATCTAGGGGGCGCGGGCTATGGCTACACCTTC.

The CDR3 DNA is TGTGCCAGCAGCCAGGGTTTCGCGGGGAACACTGAAGCTTTCTTT. It codes for CASSQGFAGNTEAFF. The chain joins TRBV3-1 (or the pseudogene TRBV3-2) to TRBJ1-1; no reliable D call. This CDR3 contains 15 residues. V was clipped by 3 bases and J by 1 base, with 12 bases between them. Germline V gene lookup returns CDR1 LGHDT and CDR2 YNNKEL (reference sequence).

V gene TRBV20-1 combines with J gene TRBJ1-5, with TRBD1 matching 8 bases. The V gene's germline CDR1 is DFQATT and CDR2 SNEGSKA (reference sequence). The CDR3 consists of 14 residues. V trimming: 3 bases; J trimming: 9 bases; junction bases outside the gene matches: 10. CDR3 residues: CSASRPLTGAPQHF. CDR3 coding DNA: TGCAGTGCTAGTAGGCCCCTGACAGGGGCGCCCCAGCATTTT.

The chain joins TRBV2 to TRBJ1-2; D call uncertain. Germline-derived CDR1 and CDR2 are SNHLY and FYNNEI. The V and J ends lost 4 bases and 5 bases respectively, with 14 bases between them. The CDR3 sequence is 14 residues long. CDR3 coding DNA: TGTGCCAGCAGTGTTCAGGTCCCCACGTATGGCTACACCTTC. Translating it yields CASSVQVPTYGYTF. Full variable domain (outside the CDR3, taken from reference TRBV2 and TRBJ1-2): EPEVTQTPSHQVTQMGQEVILRCVPISNHLYFYWYRQILGQKVEFLVSFYNNEISEKSEIFDDQFSVERPDGSNFTLKIRSTKLEDSAMYFCASSVQVPTYGYTFGSGTRLTVV.

The chain recombines TRBV4-3 with TRBJ1-1, with D possibly being TRBD1 (5 bases). CDR1 LGHNA and CDR2 YSLEER come from the germline V gene. V shed 0 bases and J shed 4 bases, with 12 bases lying between them. The CDR3 consists of 15 residues. The CDR3, as DNA: TGCGCCAGCAGCCAAGATCCAGGGTGGGTCACTGAAGCTTTCTTT. Its translation: CASSQDPGWVTEAFF.

This clone was seen only once. The chain combines TRBV30 with TRBJ2-1, with a weak D call TRBD1 (6 bases). The CDR3 consists of 12 residues. The germline gives CDR1 GTSNPN, CDR2 SVGIG (reference sequence). For the CDR3, the DNA is TGTGGATTGGCGGACAGCTACAATGAGCAGTTCTTC. Translation gives CGLADSYNEQFF.

The chain's CDR3 is CAIRGQGSYEQYF. For the CDR3, the DNA is TGTGCCATCAGGGGACAGGGCTCCTACGAGCAGTACTTC. V gene TRBV10-3 combines with J gene TRBJ2-7, with 9 positions matching TRBD1. V was pared by 6 bases and J by 0 bases, with 0 bases of the junction left unmatched. The CDR3 runs 13 residues. CDR1 and CDR2 (germline): ENHRY, SYGVKD.

This rearrangement joins TRBV2 to TRBJ2-3, with TRBD2 identical over 8 bases. CDR3 length: 15 amino acids. CDR1 is SNHLY, CDR2 FYNNEI, per germline. V gave up 6 bases and J gave up 3 bases; unmatched junction bases: 8. CDR3: CASSRSGGRTDTQYF. CDR3 in DNA: TGTGCCAGCAGCCGCAGCGGGGGTAGAACAGATACGCAGTATTTT.

This chain joins TRBV2 and TRBJ1-5, with 8 bases lining up with TRBD1. The ends lost 7 bases at V and 6 bases at J; junction bases unmatched: 5. Germline-derived CDR1 and CDR2 are SNHLY and FYNNEI. This CDR3 contains 13 residues. The CDR3 loop is CASTMTGVQPQHF. CDR3 sequence (DNA): TGTGCCAGCACCATGACAGGGGTTCAGCCCCAGCATTTT.

V usage is TRBV4-2 and J usage is TRBJ2-3; D uncertain. This CDR3 is 14 amino acids long. In germline, CDR1 is LGHNA, CDR2 YNFKEQ. Trimming shortened V by 4 bases and J by 4 bases, and 12 bases separated the two germline ends. CDR3 DNA: TGTGCCAGCAGCCCCCCGGCAGGATCAGATACGCAGTATTTT. It codes for CASSPPAGSDTQYF.

The chain links TRBV28 to TRBJ2-1, with TRBD1 as a possible D gene (5 bases). V gave up 5 bases and J gave up 8 bases, with 19 bases separating them. The CDR3 spans 15 residues. Germline CDR1 is MDHEN and CDR2 is SYDVKM. The CDR3 coding sequence is TGTGCCAGCAGTCTTCAGGGTCGTTGGTTCGATGAGCAGTTCTTC. Residues: CASSLQGRWFDEQFF.